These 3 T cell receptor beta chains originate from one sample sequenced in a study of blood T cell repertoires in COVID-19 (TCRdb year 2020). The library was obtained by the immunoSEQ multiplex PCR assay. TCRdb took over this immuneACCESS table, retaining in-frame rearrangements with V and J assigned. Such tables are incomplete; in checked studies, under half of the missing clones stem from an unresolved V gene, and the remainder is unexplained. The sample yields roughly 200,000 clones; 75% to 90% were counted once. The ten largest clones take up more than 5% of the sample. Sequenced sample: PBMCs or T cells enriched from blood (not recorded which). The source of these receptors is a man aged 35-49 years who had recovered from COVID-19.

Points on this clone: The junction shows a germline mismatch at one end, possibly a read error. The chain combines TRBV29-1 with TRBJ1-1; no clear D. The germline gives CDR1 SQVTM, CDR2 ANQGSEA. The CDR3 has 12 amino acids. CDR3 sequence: CSVVTGIGVGIF. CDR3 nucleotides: TGCAGCGTGGTAACGGGGATTGGAGTGGGAATCTTT.

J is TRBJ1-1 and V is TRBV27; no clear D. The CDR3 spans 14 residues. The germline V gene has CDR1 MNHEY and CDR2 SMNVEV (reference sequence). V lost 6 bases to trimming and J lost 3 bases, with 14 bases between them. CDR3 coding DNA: TGTGCCAGCAGGGAAGGTAGTGCGGACACTGAAGCTTTCTTT. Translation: CASREGSADTEAFF.

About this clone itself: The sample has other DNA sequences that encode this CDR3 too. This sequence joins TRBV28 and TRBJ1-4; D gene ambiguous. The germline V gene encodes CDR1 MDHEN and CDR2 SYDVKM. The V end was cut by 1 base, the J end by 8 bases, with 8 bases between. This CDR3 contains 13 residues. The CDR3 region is CASSLLVGEKLFF. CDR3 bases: TGTGCCAGCAGTTTATTGGTTGGCGAAAAACTGTTTTTT.